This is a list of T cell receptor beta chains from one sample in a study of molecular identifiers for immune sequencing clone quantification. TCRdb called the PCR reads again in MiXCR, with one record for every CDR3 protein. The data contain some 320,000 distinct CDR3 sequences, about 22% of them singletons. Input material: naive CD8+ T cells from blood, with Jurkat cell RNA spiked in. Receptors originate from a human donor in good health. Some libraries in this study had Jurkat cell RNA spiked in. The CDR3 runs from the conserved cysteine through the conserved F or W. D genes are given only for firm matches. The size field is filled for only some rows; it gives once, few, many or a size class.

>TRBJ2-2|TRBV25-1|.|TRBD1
CASSGEGGWNGELFF
TGTGCCAGCAGTGGTGAAGGGGGCTGGAACGGGGAGCTGTTTTTT
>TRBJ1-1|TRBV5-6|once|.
CVSSSQGLTEAFF
TGTGTCAGCAGCTCACAGGGTTTAACTGAAGCTTTCTTT
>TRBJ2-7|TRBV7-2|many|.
CASSLEGEFYYEQYF
TGTGCCAGCAGCTTAGAAGGGGAATTTTACTACGAGCAGTACTTC
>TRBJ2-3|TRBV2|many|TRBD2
CASSDLSSGGEPQHPDTQYF
TGTGCCAGCAGTGATTTGTCTAGCGGGGGTGAACCCCAACATCCGGATACGCAGTATTTT
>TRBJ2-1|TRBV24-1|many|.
CATSDVGAYNEQFF
TGTGCCACCAGTGACGTTGGAGCCTACAATGAGCAGTTCTTC
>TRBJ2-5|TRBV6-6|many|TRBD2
CASRPEGLAVQETQYF
TGTGCCAGCAGACCCGAGGGACTAGCGGTACAAGAGACCCAGTACTTC
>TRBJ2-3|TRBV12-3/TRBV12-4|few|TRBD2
CASSPARLARADTQYF
TGTGCCAGCAGTCCCGCCCGACTAGCGAGAGCAGATACGCAGTATTTT
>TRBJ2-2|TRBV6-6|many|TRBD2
CASSYLPLAGGPNTGELFF
TGTGCCAGCAGTTACTTGCCCCTAGCGGGAGGACCGAACACCGGGGAGCTGTTTTTT
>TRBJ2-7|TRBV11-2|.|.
CASSPSYTALLTYEQYF
TGTGCCAGCAGCCCTAGCTATACAGCATTGCTGACCTACGAGCAGTACTTC
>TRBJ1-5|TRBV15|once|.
CATSRARAGYQPQHF
TGTGCCACCAGCAGAGCCCGGGCGGGCTATCAGCCCCAGCATTTT
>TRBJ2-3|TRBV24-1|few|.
CATSDSPGTSDTQYF
TGTGCCACCAGTGATTCCCCAGGGACTTCGGATACGCAGTATTTT